This T cell receptor (beta chain) was captured in a study of cytomegalovirus exposure and HLA in healthy donors (dated 2017 in TCRdb). About the investigation overall: An earlier analysis of about 560 of the donors reported about 280 Gb of sequence data and 95 million to 140 million unique TCR beta sequences obtained from about 179 million T cells. Besides the first cohort of roughly 640 subjects, a separate validation cohort made up of some 110 different subjects was used. Among under 450 genotyped donors of the cohort, an average of about 240,000 unique TCR beta nucleotide sequences were sequenced per donor, 15% to 20% of them non-productive. The study combined high-throughput TCR immunosequencing, statistical association of individual TCRs with disease status, and machine learning to predict cytomegalovirus infection status. Typing coverage differed by locus: A, B, C, DRB1 and DQB1 were typed in roughly 629-640 donors, DQA1 in roughly 500, DPA1 in roughly 590, and DPB1 in 472. A later genetic analysis used genome-wide SNP genotypes for about 55% of the 666 donors, treating that subset as a discovery cohort. Every discovery cohort repertoire had been produced on one sequencing platform. The study used immunosequencing to profile the T cell repertoires of approximately 630 subjects and linked those repertoires to cytomegalovirus serostatus. An early release covering about 600 HLA-typed donors comprised about 300 gigabases of sequencing data and roughly 85 million unique TCR sequences. The study aimed to test whether signatures of past pathogen exposure could be identified by cataloging public T cell receptors. To decide whether each TCR beta V gene segment behaved as functional or pseudogenic, an earlier analysis of over 500 of the donors relied on high-throughput TCR beta sequencing. Rather than using new phenotypic data, the later analysis identified candidate immune exposures from TCR beta sequences and from how often those sequences occurred across donors. Among the roughly 400 genotyped donors, approximately 82% belonged to the genetic ancestry cluster associated with self-reported Caucasian donors. Donor age, sex, ethnicity and CMV serostatus were compiled together with the repertoire data. Four or five DR-DQ haplotypes were treated as single units for association and clustering because of strong linkage in the cohort. HLA typing included class I and class II loci at four-digit resolution. To study patterns of TCR occurrence, a later analysis re-analyzed previously published TCR beta repertoires from 666 donors and added high-resolution HLA genotyping. On the study overall, not on this receptor specifically: A later analysis associated about 18,000 TCR beta sequences with specific HLA alleles at a false discovery rate of 0.05. The sequencing pipeline was judged likely to have produced a cluster of highly shared sequence variants as a technical artifact. Assigning TCR associations to individual alleles was difficult when HLA alleles, especially DR and DQ, strongly co-occurred. A further reported finding was that TCR beta sequences accurately predicted the HLA-A and HLA-B alleles for most subjects in the first cohort. A total of around 150 TCR beta chains were listed by the study as associated with cytomegalovirus. According to a later analysis, parvovirus B19, influenza, CMV and Epstein-Barr virus appeared linked to several top co-occurrence clusters. An association between a missense DCLRE1C variant and V-gene and J-gene trimming of TCR beta chains was found in a later genetic analysis and replicated in an independent cohort. Compared with the roughly 670-donor mean, donors in an Asian-associated ancestry cluster had fewer N-insertions in productive TCRs, according to a later genetic analysis. A few of the identified cytomegalovirus-associated TCR beta chains were confirmed in vitro to be specific for cytomegalovirus antigens. It was suggested by the authors that the approach could potentially be generalized to other disease states and immunological phenotypes. Presence/absence analyses assumed roughly uniform sequencing depth across donors, an assumption that may not hold. Because counts were too low, some 16 rarely observed V segments, including chromosome 9 orphons, were excluded from the earlier analysis of a few hundred of the donors. Some IMGT-functional V segments, including TRBV6-2 and TRBV6-3, could not be distinguished by the 87-base-pair reads and were therefore excluded. Because HLA typing was missing for some donors at each locus, association tests included only the typed subset. In this cohort, only TCR beta chains were sequenced, and detectable features were limited by the absence of alpha or paired-chain data. Broadly in line with IMGT annotations, most TCR beta V segments showed up in productive rearrangements about 87% or about 30% of the time in an earlier analysis of approximately 600 of the donors. A later analysis found that most CMV-associated TCR beta chains appeared HLA-restricted, with HLA associations seemingly driven largely by CMV exposure. CMV serostatus was the only immune exposure information available for the cohort. In a later analysis, HLA-associated TCR beta chains were found to be more clonally expanded and to have lower generation probabilities than equally common non-associated chains. In both the original and validation cohorts, the classifier was reported to diagnose cytomegalovirus status with high specificity and sensitivity. According to a later analysis, TCR association rates differed among HLA loci, with DRB1 alleles showing the most associated TCRs and HLA-C alleles showing the fewest. Most TCR sequences were seen in very few donors, while some public TCRs were found in many individuals. Linkage disequilibrium might explain the correlated functional status among segregating V segments, but an unknown experimental factor could not be ruled out.

This clone was counted once. It lacks a known antigen. No qualities accompany the bases; no much larger clone lies one base away. V is pruned by 1 base and J by 4 bases, leaving 4 bases of the junction without a gene match. The CDR3 spans 15 residues, from the cysteine through the phenylalanine. Only the CDR3 DNA stays, 45 bases, in frame from base 1. From a lookup of the germline V gene, CDR1 and CDR2 are MGHRA and YSYEKL. The library was produced with the immunoSEQ multiplex PCR assay. For the multiplex PCR, a mixture combining 60 forward primers for TCR Vbeta segments and 13 reverse primers for TCR Jbeta segments was used. The CDR3 region of rearranged TCR beta genes was amplified from genomic DNA by a multiplex PCR assay. The Illumina HiSeq System was used to sequence the amplified TCR beta libraries as 87-base-pair reads. Per the original workflow: A later analysis tallied around 80 million unique TCR beta chains across the 666 repertoires, and about 10 million of those chains were shared by two or more donors. Raw reads were error-corrected and collapsed into unique sequences by a nearest-neighbor algorithm in which closely related sequences were merged to remove PCR and sequencing errors. CDR3 sequences were aligned to IMGT reference sequences to assign V, D and J gene segments. For a sequence to be retained, a match of at least six nucleotides was required to both a V gene segment and a J gene segment. A rearrangement was called productive if the CDR3 had no stop codons and remained in frame with V and J, and every other rearrangement was called non-productive. CDR3 was defined according to IMGT convention as the region running from the second conserved V-encoded cysteine to the conserved J-encoded phenylalanine. In an earlier analysis of around 600 of the donors, sequences lacking an unambiguous match to a single V gene segment were excluded. In an earlier analysis of approximately 610 of the donors, V segments were called functional above 56.7% productive rearrangements and were called segregating when the between-donor standard deviation exceeded 5%. To diagnose cytomegalovirus status from the catalog of TCR beta chain sequences, a statistical classification framework was built. In a later analysis, V and J genes were assigned by comparing TCR nucleotide sequences against IMGT/GENE-DB human TR gene sequences. A later analysis assigned CDR3 sequences and most-parsimonious VDJ recombination scenarios with the TCRdist pipeline. A later analysis defined each TCR beta chain by its CDR3 amino acid sequence plus V-gene family, and excluded reads lacking a unique V-gene family. In a later analysis, 450 to 600 highly shared, low-generation-probability nucleotide sequences were removed to address suspected cross-contamination and a sequencing artifact. In a later analysis, a clonal expansion index for each public chain was calculated from normalized within-repertoire ranks of inferred template counts. Generation probabilities in a later analysis came from a VDJ recombination model fitted to out-of-frame rearrangements, and those results were checked against IGoR. Hypergeometric tests were used in a later analysis to score TCR-TCR, TCR-HLA and TCR-CMV co-occurrence, with a repertoire-size bias correction applied to the TCR pairs. A later analysis estimated false discovery rates by permuting HLA or CMV assignments 20 times. In a later analysis, co-occurring TCRs were grouped using DBSCAN, and TCRdist sequence similarity was added for clustering within HLA-allele-positive subsets. Repertoires with fewer than 30,000 or more than 120,000 public chains were left out of co-occurrence clustering, as were a few repertoires with anomalous nucleotide sharing. The table comes from immuneACCESS by way of TCRdb, which keeps in-frame sequences with V and J called. Part of the clones is missing from these tables; in studies checked, under half for an unresolved V gene and the rest for unknown reasons. V, J and clone size were drawn from that table, and D and trimming were deduced from the DNA. The sample profile shows some 180,000 clones; around 77% of them were found once. The ten top clones hold under 2% of the sample.

The cohort comprised around 690 healthy bone marrow donors. All cohort members were sampled while nominally healthy, although unrecorded immune exposures were likely present. The donor was CMV seronegative and was included in the group of 352 seronegative cohort members. A peripheral blood sample was provided by each donor, and peripheral blood mononuclear cells were used for TCR beta sequencing. Genomic DNA extraction from the blood cell samples was performed with the Qiagen DNeasy Blood Extraction Kit. The rearranged chain carries TRBV4-1 and TRBJ2-7, with 10 bases in between that match TRBD1. The receptor comes from a young man in good health and CMV-seronegative. The material sequenced was PBMCs. CDR3 sequence: CASSQVWGQGYEQYF. The nucleotide sequence is TGCGCCAGCAGCCAAGTCTGGGGACAGGGGTACGAGCAGTACTTC.